This T cell receptor (beta chain) was identified in a study of OX40 agonist ivuxolimab in advanced cancers. Study-level background: It was ivuxolimab, an agonistic anti-OX40 (CD134) antibody, that patients were treated with.

The CDR3 has 16 residues. V shed 3 bases and J 4 bases; nucleotides not matched to a gene: 7. Germline V CDR1 and CDR2: SGHRS, YFSETQ. Some clones are missing from TCRdb's copy, which holds only in-frame ones; the method was immunoSEQ multiplex PCR. The sample includes 50,000 or so clones, 65% to 90% of them seen just once. Notes on the study in general: The authors also found low normalized T-cell clonal expansion in some nonresponders.

Remarks on this clone: The target antigen is unknown.

The material was CD4+ or CD8+ T cells sorted from blood, obtained in a trial of the OX40 agonist ivuxolimab. The chain carries TRBV5-1 and TRBJ2-2, with TRBD2 identical over 9 bases. The receptor was isolated from an adult with an advanced solid tumor such as melanoma, head and neck, liver or kidney cancer. The CDR3 sequence is CASSYIAGVSTGELFF. As DNA, the CDR3 is TGCGCCAGCAGCTATATAGCGGGAGTGAGCACCGGGGAGCTGTTTTTT.